These T cell receptor beta chains were read from a single sample in a study of glioma-infiltrating T cells after dendritic cell vaccination. Sequencing was performed with immunoSEQ multiplex PCR; in TCRdb, only in-frame clones are kept and a portion is missing. The sample has tens of thousands of clones; under 90% are singletons. The sequenced sample was blood, obtained before dendritic cell vaccination. All receptors come from a human donor with glioblastoma. CDR3s include the opening cysteine and the closing phenylalanine or tryptophan. The D gene is left open where the match is weak. Where a row states a size, it is once, few, many or the class of an expanded clone; other rows omit it.

d_call	j_call	clone_size	v_call	cdr3_nt	cdr3_aa
TRBD2	TRBJ2-2	NA	TRBV29-1	TGCAGCGTTGATACTAGCGGGAGTTATAACACCGGGGAGCTGTTTTTT	CSVDTSGSYNTGELFF
NA	TRBJ1-1	NA	TRBV6-1	TGTGCCAGCACCAAGGAACAGGGAAGGAGCACTGAAGCTTTCTTT	CASTKEQGRSTEAFF
NA	TRBJ2-1	NA	TRBV6-5	TGTGCCAGCAGTGGGACGGGGGACTACAATGAGCAGTTCTTC	CASSGTGDYNEQFF
NA	TRBJ2-5	NA	TRBV5-1	TGCGCCAGCAGCTTGGCGACACCTCAAGAGACCCAGTACTTC	CASSLATPQETQYF
NA	TRBJ2-3	NA	TRBV6-1	TGTGCCAGCAGTGAAAGTTACACCTTAACGCAGTATTTT	CASSESYTLTQYF
NA	TRBJ2-1	NA	TRBV5-1	TGCGCCAGCAGCTCCCCCGGCGGCTCCTACAATGAGCAGTTCTTC	CASSSPGGSYNEQFF
NA	TRBJ1-2	NA	TRBV6-1	TGTGCCAGCAGTGAATCTCGTCCGGGGAGCTATGGCTACACCTTC	CASSESRPGSYGYTF
NA	TRBJ1-6	NA	TRBV5-4	TGTGCCAGCAGCCGCGACGGGGGGAATTCACCCCTCCACTTT	CASSRDGGNSPLHF
TRBD1	TRBJ2-2	NA	TRBV29-1	TGCAGCGTTGTACGGGACAGGAACACCGGGGAGCTGTTTTTT	CSVVRDRNTGELFF
TRBD1	TRBJ2-5	NA	TRBV27	TGTGCCAGCAGCATAAGGGGGACAGGACTTTTGGAGACCCAGTACTTC	CASSIRGTGLLETQYF
NA	TRBJ2-3	few	TRBV6-5	TGTGCCAGCAGTATCGTCAGGGGCGCAGATACGCAGTATTTT	CASSIVRGADTQYF
TRBD1	TRBJ1-1	NA	TRBV6-5	TGTGCCAGCACCCCCGAGACAGGGGGTTACACTGAAGCTTTCTTT	CASTPETGGYTEAFF
NA	TRBJ1-3	few	TRBV7-9	TGTGCCTTCGAGGGGGGGGTCGACTACTCTGGAAACACCATATATTTT	CAFEGGVDYSGNTIYF
NA	TRBJ2-1	NA	TRBV27	TGTGCCAGCAGTCCCGGGATGAAGTACAATGAGCAGTTCTTC	CASSPGMKYNEQFF
TRBD2	TRBJ2-7	once	TRBV5-6	TGTGCCAGCAGCTTGGGCTGGACTAGGGTTACCTACGAGCAGTACTTC	CASSLGWTRVTYEQYF
TRBD1	TRBJ2-2	NA	TRBV11-3	TGTGCCAGCAGCTTTACAGGGGGATCCGGGGAGCTGTTTTTT	CASSFTGGSGELFF
NA	TRBJ1-2	NA	TRBV7-9	TGTGCCAGCAGCTCCGTTATGGCAGGGGACTATGGCTACACCTTC	CASSSVMAGDYGYTF